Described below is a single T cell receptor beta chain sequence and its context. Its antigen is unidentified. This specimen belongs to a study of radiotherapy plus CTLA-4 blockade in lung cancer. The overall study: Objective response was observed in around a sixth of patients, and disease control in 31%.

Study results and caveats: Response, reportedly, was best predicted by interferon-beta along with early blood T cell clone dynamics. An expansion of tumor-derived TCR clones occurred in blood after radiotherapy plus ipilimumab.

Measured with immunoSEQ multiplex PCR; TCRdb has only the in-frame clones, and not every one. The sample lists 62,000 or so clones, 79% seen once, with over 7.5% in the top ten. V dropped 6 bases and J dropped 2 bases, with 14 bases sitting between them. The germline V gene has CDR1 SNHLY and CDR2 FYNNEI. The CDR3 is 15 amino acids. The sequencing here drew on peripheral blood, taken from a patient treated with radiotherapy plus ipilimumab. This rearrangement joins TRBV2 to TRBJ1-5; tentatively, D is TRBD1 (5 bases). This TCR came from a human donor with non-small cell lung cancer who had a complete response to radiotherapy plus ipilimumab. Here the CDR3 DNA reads TGTGCCAGCAGCCCGAACTGGGGCGGCAATCAGCCCCAGCATTTT. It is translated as CASSPNWGGNQPQHF.